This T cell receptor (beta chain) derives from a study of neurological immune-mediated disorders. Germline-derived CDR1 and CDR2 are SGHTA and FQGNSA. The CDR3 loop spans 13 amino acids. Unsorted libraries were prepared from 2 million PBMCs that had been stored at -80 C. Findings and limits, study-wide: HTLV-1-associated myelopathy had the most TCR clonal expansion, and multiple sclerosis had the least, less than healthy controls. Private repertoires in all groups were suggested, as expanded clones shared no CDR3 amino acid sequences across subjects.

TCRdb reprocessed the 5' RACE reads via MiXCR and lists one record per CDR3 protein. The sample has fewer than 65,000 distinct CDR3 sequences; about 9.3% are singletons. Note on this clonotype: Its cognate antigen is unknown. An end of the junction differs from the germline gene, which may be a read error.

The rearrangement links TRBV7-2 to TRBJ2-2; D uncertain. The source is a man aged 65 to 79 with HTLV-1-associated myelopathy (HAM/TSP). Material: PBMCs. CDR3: CVSSLLGTGELFF. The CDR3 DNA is TGTGTCAGCAGCTTACTCGGTACCGGGGAGCTGTTTTTT.